This T cell receptor delta chain derives from a study of gamma-delta T cells after stem cell transplantation. The germline CDR1 and CDR2 sequences are GEAIGNYY and EKD. The length of the CDR3 is 22 residues. TCRdb re-called the RT-PCR reads using CATT. This table holds fewer than 2,000 delta-chain clones, 4.2% found once. Concerning this clone: TCRdb's listed protein matches a much larger clone and diverges from this DNA's translation at residue 18, likely through a read error; the protein shown comes from the DNA.

This chain uses TRDV2 with TRDJ3; TRDD3 matches at 8 bases. Sequenced: gamma-delta T cells. The source of this sequence is a human donor. It is not recorded whose cells these are; they may come from a transplant donor. CDR3 coding DNA: TGTGCCTGTGACACCGTGTTTCTGGGGGAAAGCTTGAGCTCCTGGGACACCCAACAGATGTTTTTC. Amino acid sequence: CACDTVFLGESLSSWDTQQMFF.